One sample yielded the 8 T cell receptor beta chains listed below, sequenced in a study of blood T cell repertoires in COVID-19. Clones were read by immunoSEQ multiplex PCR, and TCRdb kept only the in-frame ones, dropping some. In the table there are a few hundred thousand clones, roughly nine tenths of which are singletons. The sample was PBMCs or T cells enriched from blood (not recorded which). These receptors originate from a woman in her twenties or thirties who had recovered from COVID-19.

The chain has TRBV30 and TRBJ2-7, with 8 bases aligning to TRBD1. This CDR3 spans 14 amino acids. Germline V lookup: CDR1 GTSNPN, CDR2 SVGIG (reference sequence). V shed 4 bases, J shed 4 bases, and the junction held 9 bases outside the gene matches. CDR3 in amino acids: CAWNFGQGPYEQYF. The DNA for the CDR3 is TGTGCCTGGAATTTTGGACAGGGCCCTTACGAGCAGTACTTC.

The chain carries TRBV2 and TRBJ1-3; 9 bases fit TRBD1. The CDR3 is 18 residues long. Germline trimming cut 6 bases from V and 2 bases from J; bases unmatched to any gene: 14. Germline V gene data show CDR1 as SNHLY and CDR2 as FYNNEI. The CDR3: CASSPIGPTGGTGNTIYF. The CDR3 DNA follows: TGTGCCAGCAGCCCTATAGGGCCTACAGGGGGCACTGGAAACACCATATATTTT.

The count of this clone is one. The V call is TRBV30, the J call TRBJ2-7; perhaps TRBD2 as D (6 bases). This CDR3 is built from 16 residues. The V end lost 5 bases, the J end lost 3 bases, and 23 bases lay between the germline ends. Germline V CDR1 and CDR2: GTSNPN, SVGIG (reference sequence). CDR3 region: CAWRGAGPGENYEQYF. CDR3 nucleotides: TGTGCCTGGCGTGGAGCTGGCCCGGGGGAAAACTACGAGCAGTACTTC.

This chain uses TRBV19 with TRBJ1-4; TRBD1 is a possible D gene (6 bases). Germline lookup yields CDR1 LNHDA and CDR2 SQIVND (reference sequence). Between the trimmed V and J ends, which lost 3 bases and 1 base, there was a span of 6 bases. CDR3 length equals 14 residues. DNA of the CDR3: TGTGCCAGTAGTATCAGGGGAACTAATGAAAAACTGTTTTTT. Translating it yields CASSIRGTNEKLFF.

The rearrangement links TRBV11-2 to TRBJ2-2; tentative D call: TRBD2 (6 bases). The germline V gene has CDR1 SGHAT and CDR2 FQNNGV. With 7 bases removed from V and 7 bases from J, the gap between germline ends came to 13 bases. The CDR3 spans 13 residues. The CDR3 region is CASTIGGHGELFF. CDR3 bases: TGTGCCAGCACAATCGGGGGTCACGGGGAGCTGTTTTTT.

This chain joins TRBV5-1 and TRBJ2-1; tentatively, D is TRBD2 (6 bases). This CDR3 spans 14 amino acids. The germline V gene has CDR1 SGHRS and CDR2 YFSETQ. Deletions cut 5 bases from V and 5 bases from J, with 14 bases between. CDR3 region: CASSWDSPHNEQFF. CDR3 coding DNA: TGCGCCAGCAGTTGGGACTCCCCCCACAATGAGCAGTTCTTC. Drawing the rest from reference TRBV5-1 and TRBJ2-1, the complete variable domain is KAGVTQTPRYLIKTRGQQVTLSCSPISGHRSVSWYQQTPGQGLQFLFEYFSETQRNKGNFPGRFSGRQFSNSRSEMNVSTLELGDSALYLCASSWDSPHNEQFFGPGTRLTVL.

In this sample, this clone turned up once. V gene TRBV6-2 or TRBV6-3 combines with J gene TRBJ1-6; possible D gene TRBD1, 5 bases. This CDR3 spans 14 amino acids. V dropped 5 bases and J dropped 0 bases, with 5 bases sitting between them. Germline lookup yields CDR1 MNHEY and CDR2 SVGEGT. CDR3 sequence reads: CASSDSSYNSPLHF. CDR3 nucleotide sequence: TGTGCCAGCAGTGACAGCTCCTATAATTCACCCCTCCACTTT.

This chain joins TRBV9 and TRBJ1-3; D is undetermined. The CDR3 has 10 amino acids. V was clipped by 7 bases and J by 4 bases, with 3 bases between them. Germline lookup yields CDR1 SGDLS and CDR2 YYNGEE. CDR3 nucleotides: TGTGCCAGCGGCGGAAACACCATATATTTT. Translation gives CASGGNTIYF.